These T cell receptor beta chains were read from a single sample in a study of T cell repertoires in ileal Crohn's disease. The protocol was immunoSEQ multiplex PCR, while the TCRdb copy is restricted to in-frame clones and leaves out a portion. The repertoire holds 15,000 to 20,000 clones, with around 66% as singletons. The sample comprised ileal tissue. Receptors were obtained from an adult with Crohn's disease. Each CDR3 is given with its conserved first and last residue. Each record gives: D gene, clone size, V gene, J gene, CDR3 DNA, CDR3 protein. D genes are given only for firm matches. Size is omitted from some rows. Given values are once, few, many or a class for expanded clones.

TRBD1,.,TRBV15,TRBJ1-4,TGTGCCACCAGCAGAGCCGCGGAGACAGGGACTGAAAAACTGTTTTTT,CATSRAAETGTEKLFF
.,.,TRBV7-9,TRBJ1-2,TGTGCCAGCAGCTTACAGGGGAAAAGCTATGGCTACACCTTC,CASSLQGKSYGYTF
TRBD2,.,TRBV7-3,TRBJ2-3,TGTGCCAGCAGCTTCACTAGCGGGGGGCGGGATACGCAGTATTTT,CASSFTSGGRDTQYF
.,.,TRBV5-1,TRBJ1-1,TGCGCCAGCAGCTTTTATATTCCGCCGGGGGATGAAGCTTTCTTT,CASSFYIPPGDEAFF
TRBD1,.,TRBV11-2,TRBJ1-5,TGTGCCAGCAGCTCACAGGGGGCTGATCAGCCCCAGCATTTT,CASSSQGADQPQHF
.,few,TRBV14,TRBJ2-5,TGTGCCAGCAGCCAAGGACAGCAAGAGACCCAGTACTTC,CASSQGQQETQYF
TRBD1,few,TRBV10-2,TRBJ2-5,TGCGCCAGCAGTCTCGGGACAGGGGGCTCGTTTGAGACCCAGTACTTC,CASSLGTGGSFETQYF
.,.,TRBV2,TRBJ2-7,TGTGCCAGCAGCCTTGGGACTTACGAGCAGTACTTC,CASSLGTYEQYF
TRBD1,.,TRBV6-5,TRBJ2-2,TGTGCCAGCAGTGTAATGTGGACAGGGGCCGGGGAGCTGTTTTTT,CASSVMWTGAGELFF
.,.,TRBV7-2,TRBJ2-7,TGTGCCAGCAGCTTATATCCGGGGACCTACGAGCAGTACTTC,CASSLYPGTYEQYF
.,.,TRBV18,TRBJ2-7,TGTGCCAGCTCACCAGCCCCTTCGGGCGGGTCTCACGAGCAGTACTTC,CASSPAPSGGSHEQYF
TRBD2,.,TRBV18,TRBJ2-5,TGTGCCAGCTCACCCTTCCGAGCGGGGGGGCCCGAGACCCAGTACTTC,CASSPFRAGGPETQYF
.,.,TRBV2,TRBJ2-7,TGTGCCAGCAAGGCGAGACAGCTCCCCTCCTACGAGCAGTACTTC,CASKARQLPSYEQYF
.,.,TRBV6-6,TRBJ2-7,TGTGCCAGCAGTTATGGCAGGGGTTGGACCTACGAGCAGTACTTC,CASSYGRGWTYEQYF
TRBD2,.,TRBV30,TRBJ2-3,TGTGCCTGGAGTGGGACTAGCGGGAGGGCCTATACGCAGTATTTT,CAWSGTSGRAYTQYF
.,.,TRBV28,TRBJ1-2,.,CASSTSEVGYTF
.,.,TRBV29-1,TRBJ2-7,TGCAGCGTTGGAGGAGGGACCCTCAGGTCCTACGAGCAGTACTTC,CSVGGGTLRSYEQYF
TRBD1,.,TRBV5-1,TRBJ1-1,TGCGCCAGCAGCCCCGGGACAGGGAGGGACACTGAAGCTTTCTTT,CASSPGTGRDTEAFF
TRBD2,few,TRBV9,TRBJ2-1,TGTGCCAGCAGCGTAGGGCGGGGGTACTACAATGAGCAGTTCTTC,CASSVGRGYYNEQFF
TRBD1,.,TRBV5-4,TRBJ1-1,TGTGCCAGCAGCCGGACAGGGACTGAAGCTTTCTTT,CASSRTGTEAFF
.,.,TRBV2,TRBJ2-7,TGTGCCAGCGGATCGACAGGAACCTACGAGCAGTACTTC,CASGSTGTYEQYF
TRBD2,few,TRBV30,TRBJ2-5,TGTGCCTGGAACTTGGCGGGGGACACCCAGTACTTC,CAWNLAGDTQYF
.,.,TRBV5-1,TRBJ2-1,TGCGCCAGCAGCCCCTCCCCGGCGGAGTCGTATAGGCAGTTCTTC,CASSPSPAESYRQFF
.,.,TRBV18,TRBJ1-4,TGTGCCAGCTCACCACTACAGGGTCGGACGGCGGAACTGTTTTTT,CASSPLQGRTAELFF
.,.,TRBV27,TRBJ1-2,TGTGCCAGCAGTTTCTCGGGAGACTATGGCTACACCTTC,CASSFSGDYGYTF
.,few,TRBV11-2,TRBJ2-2,TGTGCCAGCAGCCGAGATCCTTCGAACACCGGGGAGCTGTTTTTT,CASSRDPSNTGELFF
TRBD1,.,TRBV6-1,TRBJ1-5,TGTGCCAGCAGTCACAATAGACAGGGGAGTCAGCCCCAGCATTTT,CASSHNRQGSQPQHF
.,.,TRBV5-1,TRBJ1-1,TGCGCCAGCAGCTTGGGACAGGTAAACACTGAAGTTTTCTTT,CASSLGQVNTEVFF
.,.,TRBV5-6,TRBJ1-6,TGTGCCAGCAGCTTGGACGGGGGTACCGGAAATTCACCCCTCCACTTT,CASSLDGGTGNSPLHF
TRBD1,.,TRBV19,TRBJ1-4,TGTGCCAGCACGGGACAGGGTTATGAAAAACTGTTTTTT,CASTGQGYEKLFF
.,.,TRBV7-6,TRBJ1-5,TGTGCCAGCAGCGGAACTGGCAGGGGTCAGCCCCAGCATTTT,CASSGTGRGQPQHF
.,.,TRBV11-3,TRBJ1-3,TGTGCCAGCAGCTACCGACAGGTCCAGGCTGGAAACACCATATATTTT,CASSYRQVQAGNTIYF
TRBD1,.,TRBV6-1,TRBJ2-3,TGTGCCAGCAGTGAGGGACAGGGGGCAGATACGCAGTATTTT,CASSEGQGADTQYF
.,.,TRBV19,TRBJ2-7,TGTGCCAGTAGTAACCGGGGCTACGAGCAGTACTTC,CASSNRGYEQYF
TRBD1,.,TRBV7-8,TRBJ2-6,TGTGCCAGCAGCCGGGACAGGGGGCTCGGGGCCAACGTCCTGACTTTC,CASSRDRGLGANVLTF
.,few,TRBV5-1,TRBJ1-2,TGCGCCAGCAGTGAATCAGGGGAGTATGGCTACACCTTC,CASSESGEYGYTF
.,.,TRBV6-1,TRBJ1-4,TGTGCCAGCAGTGAAGTTTCACGGGCAACTAATGAAAAACTGTTTTTT,CASSEVSRATNEKLFF
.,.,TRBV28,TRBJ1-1,TGTGCCAGCAGTTTACGGGCGGCGGGAAATAAAGCTTTCTTT,CASSLRAAGNKAFF
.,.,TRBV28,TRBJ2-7,TGTGCCAGCAGTTTCGGCAGGCTAAGCTCCTACGAGCAGTACTTC,CASSFGRLSSYEQYF